Each of the 16 T cell receptor beta chains below was sequenced from the same sample in a study of T-cell reconstitution after alpha-beta-depleted transplantation in children. The library targeted TCRbeta and was prepared with unique molecular identifiers. Each CDR3 protein gets one entry after TCRdb re-called the PCR reads with MiXCR. The table lists 150,000 to 250,000 distinct CDR3 sequences, about 14% of them singletons, with under 15% in the top ten. This sample comprised PBMCs from the stem cell graft donor, obtained from the stem cell graft. The receptors were sampled from a human donor who donated a stem cell graft to a child with acute lymphoblastic leukemia.

This clonotype occurred a few times. The chain employs TRBV7-8 and TRBJ2-5; 13 bases agree with TRBD2. Trimming at V came to 0 bases and at J to 1 base, leaving 5 bases not matched to a gene. Looked up from germline, CDR1 is SGHVS and CDR2 is FQNEAQ. The CDR3 loop spans 18 amino acids. The CDR3 bases are TGTGCCAGCAGCTTAGCGCGGACTAGCGGGAGAACCCAAGAGACCCAGTACTTC. As protein: CASSLARTSGRTQETQYF.

This clonotype was picked up a small number of times. This chain uses TRBV20-1 with TRBJ2-7; tentatively, D is TRBD1 (5 bases). The CDR3 has 13 amino acids. V lost 0 bases to trimming and J lost 7 bases, with 13 bases between them. Germline lookup yields CDR1 DFQATT and CDR2 SNEGSKA (reference sequence). CDR3 coding DNA: TGCAGTGCTAGAGATGCCAGGGCGGTAGAGCAGTACTTC. It codes for CSARDARAVEQYF.

This clonotype has ten or more counts. The rearrangement links TRBV6-5 to TRBJ1-4; D remains unclear. The CDR3 spans 15 residues. CDR1 is MNHEY and CDR2 is SVGAGI in the germline V gene. V was pared by 5 bases and J by 4 bases, with 14 bases between. Here the CDR3 reads CASSTPAGNNEKLFF. In DNA form, the CDR3 reads TGTGCCAGCAGTACCCCTGCGGGGAATAATGAAAAACTGTTTTTT.

The J gene is TRBJ2-7, the V gene TRBV19; 7 nucleotides agree with TRBD1. With V trimmed by 2 bases and J by 2 bases, 3 bases remained unmatched. Germline V CDR1 and CDR2: LNHDA, SQIVND (reference sequence). This CDR3 has 14 residues. The CDR3 region is CASSISRGPYEQYF. CDR3 coding DNA: TGTGCCAGTAGTATATCGAGGGGGCCCTACGAGCAGTACTTC.

This rearrangement joins TRBV5-1 to TRBJ2-5, with D unresolved. Trimming took 0 bases from V and 3 from J, leaving 9 bases between them. Germline V gene sequence: CDR1 SGHRS, CDR2 YFSETQ. The CDR3 consists of 14 residues. The CDR3 spells CASSLGRAEETQYF. CDR3 coding DNA: TGCGCCAGCAGCTTGGGTAGAGCCGAAGAGACCCAGTACTTC.

V usage is TRBV4-2 and J usage is TRBJ2-7; TRBD2 agrees at 10 bases. With 1 base clipped from V and 9 bases from J, the junction kept 9 bases outside the gene matches. Germline CDR1 and CDR2: LGHNA and YNFKEQ. The CDR3 covers 15 residues. In DNA, the CDR3 is TGTGCCAGCAGCCAAGTAACCCCAATAGCGGGAGGGCAGTACTTC. This encodes CASSQVTPIAGGQYF.

The table lists this clonotype with many counts. Here the CDR3 DNA reads TGTGCCAGCACCCGTATCCAATACAATGAGCAGTTCTTC. Translated, it gives CASTRIQYNEQFF. The chain links TRBV7-8 to TRBJ2-1; unclear D gene. The CDR3 length is 13 residues. V was cut by 7 bases and J by 4 bases, with 11 bases left in between. The V gene's germline CDR1 is SGHVS and CDR2 FQNEAQ.

The J gene is TRBJ2-1, the V gene TRBV7-9; D assignment may be TRBD1 or TRBD2 (5 bases each). CDR3 length: 14 residues. Trimming took off 11 bases at V and 0 bases at J, with 14 bases between the two ends. CDR1 SEHNR and CDR2 FQNEAQ come from the germline V gene (reference sequence). The CDR3 nucleotides read TGTGCCTGCCATGGGGCGGGCTCCTACAATGAGCAGTTCTTC. Protein product: CACHGAGSYNEQFF.

This clonotype came up many times. The J gene is TRBJ2-3, the V gene TRBV5-1, with no clear D. The CDR3 loop spans 12 amino acids. The V gene's germline CDR1 is SGHRS and CDR2 YFSETQ. Trimming took 0 bases from V and 12 from J, leaving 11 bases between them. The CDR3 spells CASSLELDIQYF. CDR3 nucleotides: TGCGCCAGCAGCTTGGAGTTAGATATTCAGTATTTT.

In its sample, this clonotype was seen many times. V gene TRBV6-5 combines with J gene TRBJ2-3; 9 bases align to TRBD2. The CDR3 extends over 17 amino acids. Germline trimming cut 0 bases from V and 5 bases from J; bases unmatched to any gene: 9. Germline CDR1 reads MNHEY; CDR2 reads SVGAGI. The CDR3 bases are TGTGCCAGCAGTTACTCGGTAGCGGGAGATAGTGGAGATACGCAGTATTTT. Translated: CASSYSVAGDSGDTQYF.

This clonotype has ten or more counts. This chain joins TRBV7-2 and TRBJ2-1; TRBD2 matches 7 bases. V shed 4 bases and J 7 bases; nucleotides not matched to a gene: 10. This CDR3 is 15 amino acids long. Germline-derived CDR1 and CDR2 are SGHTA and FQGNSA. The DNA for the CDR3 is TGTGCCAGCAGCTCCGGACTAGGCCGGGGGAATGAGCAGTTCTTC. Amino acids: CASSSGLGRGNEQFF.

The chain employs TRBV5-4 and TRBJ2-3; unclear D gene. The CDR3 length is 14 residues. Germline lookup yields CDR1 SGHNT and CDR2 YYREEE (reference sequence). Trimming cost V 4 bases and J 1 base, with 10 bases left between them. In DNA form, the CDR3 reads TGTGCCAGCAGCCAGAAGGACGGCACAGATACGCAGTATTTT. Its translation is CASSQKDGTDTQYF.

This clonotype was detected many times. This CDR3 reads CSAIRDRANYGYTF. The CDR3 DNA follows: TGCAGTGCTATTAGGGACAGGGCTAACTATGGCTACACCTTC. The rearrangement links TRBV20-1 to TRBJ1-2, with 9 bases that match TRBD1. Per germline, CDR1 DFQATT and CDR2 SNEGSKA (reference sequence). V was pared by 4 bases and J by 0 bases, with 3 bases of the junction left unmatched. There are 14 residues in the CDR3.

This clonotype has at least ten counts. J is TRBJ1-1 and V is TRBV7-9, with a tentative D call TRBD1 (6 bases). Germline assignment: CDR1 SEHNR and CDR2 FQNEAQ (reference sequence). Trimming took 5 bases from V and 6 from J, leaving 13 bases between them. CDR3 length: 13 residues. In nucleotides, the CDR3 is TGTGCCAGCAGCCTACAGGGAGCGGCTGAAGCTTTCTTT. Its protein product is CASSLQGAAEAFF.

There are many counts of this clonotype. The rearrangement uses TRBV12-3 or TRBV12-4 and TRBJ2-3; TRBD2 agrees at 8 bases. The CDR3 is made up of 21 amino acids. J lost 2 bases, V lost 0 bases, and 19 bases had no gene match. CDR3 sequence reads: CASSLALGVAGRRMDTDTQYF. CDR3 nucleotides: TGTGCCAGCAGTTTAGCGCTCGGGGTAGCGGGACGGAGAATGGACACAGATACGCAGTATTTT.

This clonotype showed up many times. The rearrangement joins TRBV18 to TRBJ2-1; the D call may be TRBD1 or TRBD2 (5 bases each). The V end was cut by 0 bases, the J end by 2 bases, with 11 bases between. The CDR3 is 16 residues long. The V gene's germline CDR1 is KGHSH and CDR2 LQKENI. CDR3 DNA sequence: TGTGCCAGCTCACCACCCGTTGGGGGAACCTACAATGAGCAGTTCTTC. Amino acid sequence: CASSPPVGGTYNEQFF.